A single sample is the source of the 30 T cell receptor beta chains below, sequenced in a study of OX40 agonist ivuxolimab in advanced cancers. Clones were read by immunoSEQ multiplex PCR, and TCRdb kept only the in-frame ones, dropping some. The data hold tens of thousands of clones, with about 81% observed a single time. The sequences come from CD4+ or CD8+ T cells sorted from blood, collected in a trial of the OX40 agonist ivuxolimab. The receptor set was obtained from an adult with an advanced solid tumor such as melanoma, head and neck, liver or kidney cancer.

This chain connects TRBV4-2 to TRBJ1-2; TRBD1 might be the D (5 bases). CDR3 length: 18 amino acids. V was trimmed by 0 bases and J by 4 bases, leaving 21 bases between them. CDR1 is LGHNA and CDR2 is YNFKEQ in the germline V gene. The CDR3 region is CASSQEPRGGIDRYGYTF. The CDR3 DNA sequence: TGTGCCAGCAGCCAAGAACCCCGCGGGGGGATAGACCGCTATGGCTACACCTTC.

A few counts support this clone. The chain links TRBV27 to TRBJ2-1; 7 bases are shared with TRBD1. J gave up 7 bases and V 5 bases, and 17 bases lay outside the gene matches. The CDR3 covers 17 residues. Germline-derived CDR1 and CDR2 are MNHEY and SMNVEV (reference sequence). CDR3 nucleotides: TGTGCCAGCAGTCCGAGTACCCGACAGGGCCTCGAGAATGAGCAGTTCTTC. Protein: CASSPSTRQGLENEQFF.

The chain has TRBV7-9 and TRBJ2-7; 9 bases match TRBD1. The V gene end was trimmed by 5 bases and the J gene end by 2 bases; junction bases not matched to a gene: 10. The CDR3 is 16 amino acids. Per the germline V gene, CDR1 is SEHNR and CDR2 is FQNEAQ (reference sequence). The CDR3 DNA reads TGTGCCAGCAGCCCCTCGCTAAGGACAGGGGCCTACGAGCAGTACTTC. Protein sequence: CASSPSLRTGAYEQYF.

The rearrangement uses TRBV6-1 and TRBJ1-6, with D unresolved. V lost 6 bases to trimming and J lost 5 bases, with 8 bases between them. This CDR3 has 13 amino acids. Germline assignment: CDR1 MNHNS and CDR2 SASEGT. CDR3 protein: CASRVQDNSPLHF. CDR3 in DNA: TGTGCCAGCAGGGTGCAGGATAATTCACCCCTCCACTTT.

The chain couples TRBV27 to TRBJ2-2; D is unresolved. The germline gives CDR1 MNHEY, CDR2 SMNVEV (reference sequence). This CDR3 contains 16 residues. The V gene lost 6 bases and the J gene lost 1 base, with 15 bases spanning the gap. The DNA of the CDR3 is TGTGCCAGCAGCCCCCCCGCAGTACAGAACACCGGGGAGCTGTTTTTT. Residues: CASSPPAVQNTGELFF.

The J gene is TRBJ1-2, the V gene TRBV5-4; D gene uncertain. This CDR3 region has 12 residues. CDR1 is SGHNT and CDR2 is YYREEE in the germline V gene (reference sequence). Trimming took 2 bases from V and 3 from J, leaving 5 bases between them. The CDR3 DNA reads as TGTGCCAGCAGCTTTATCGACTATGGCTACACCTTC. Protein product: CASSFIDYGYTF. The full variable domain, rest sourced from reference TRBV5-4 and TRBJ1-2, is ETGVTQSPTHLIKTRGQQVTLRCSSQSGHNTVSWYQQALGQGPQFIFQYYREEENGRGNFPPRFSGLQFPNYSSELNVNALELDDSALYLCASSFIDYGYTFGSGTRLTVV.

V is TRBV4-3 and J is TRBJ2-3; 7 positions agree with TRBD2. CDR3 size: 16 residues. V was clipped by 0 bases and J by 4 bases; unmatched bases: 7. Germline-derived CDR1 and CDR2 are LGHNA and YSLEER. CDR3 amino acids: CASSQEAGGFPDTQYF. The CDR3 DNA is TGCGCCAGCAGCCAAGAGGCCGGGGGGTTCCCAGATACGCAGTATTTT.

The rearrangement uses TRBV11-2 and TRBJ2-3; D is undetermined. The CDR3 runs to 12 residues. The V and J ends lost 5 bases and 3 bases respectively, with 6 bases between them. From germline, CDR1 is SGHAT and CDR2 FQNNGV. The CDR3 DNA sequence: TGTGCCAGCAGCCCAGAAACAGATACGCAGTATTTT. Its translation: CASSPETDTQYF.

The chain employs TRBV4-3 and TRBJ1-5; D possibly corresponds to TRBD1 (6 bases). Trimming cost V 4 bases and J 4 bases, with 17 bases left between them. The CDR3 length is 16 residues. CDR1 is LGHNA and CDR2 is YSLEER in the germline V gene. The CDR3 region has the DNA TGCGCCAGCAGCCCTAACGGTAGAGGGGGAAATCAGCCCCAGCATTTT. Its translation: CASSPNGRGGNQPQHF.

This CDR3 is CASSQEEGLGGYTF. As DNA, the CDR3 is TGTGCCAGCAGCCAAGAGGAGGGACTGGGGGGCTACACCTTC. V usage is TRBV4-2 and J usage is TRBJ1-2; D may be TRBD1 (5 bases). CDR1 is LGHNA, CDR2 YNFKEQ, per germline. V was trimmed by 0 bases and J by 8 bases, leaving 13 bases between them. The CDR3 totals 14 residues.

The chain carries TRBV30 and TRBJ2-1; 9 bases are shared with TRBD2. The V segment lost 5 bases and the J segment 4 bases; nucleotides outside the gene matches: 6. The CDR3 spans 14 residues. CDR1 is GTSNPN, CDR2 SVGIG, per germline (reference sequence). For the CDR3, the DNA is TGTGCCTGGGAGGAGCTAGCGGGGTACAATGAGCAGTTCTTC. Translating it yields CAWEELAGYNEQFF.

The V call is TRBV4-1, the J call TRBJ1-1, with a tentative D call TRBD1 (5 bases). Deletions cut 4 bases from V and 8 bases from J, with 23 bases between. Germline V lookup: CDR1 MGHRA, CDR2 YSYEKL. CDR3 length: 16 residues. The CDR3 coding sequence is TGCGCCAGCAGCCCAGGGAAAAGCGGCTTTGGAGGGGAAGCTTTCTTT. Its protein product is CASSPGKSGFGGEAFF.

The J gene is TRBJ1-5, the V gene TRBV6-1; weak D call: TRBD1 (5 bases). The V and J ends lost 6 bases and 3 bases respectively, with 18 bases between them. Germline assignment: CDR1 MNHNS and CDR2 SASEGT. The CDR3 has 16 amino acids. The CDR3 reads CASRETGRGFNQPQHF. The CDR3 DNA follows: TGTGCCAGCAGAGAAACGGGACGGGGATTCAATCAGCCCCAGCATTTT.

The J gene is TRBJ2-5, the V gene TRBV7-3; unclear D gene. The CDR3 is 13 amino acids. Trimming pared 1 base from V and 5 bases from J, leaving 8 bases between. Per germline, CDR1 SGHTA and CDR2 FQGTGA. This CDR3 is CASSLSLGETQYF. The CDR3 DNA follows: TGTGCCAGCAGCTTAAGTCTGGGGGAGACCCAGTACTTC. Full variable domain (missing parts from reference TRBV7-3 and TRBJ2-5): GAGVSQTPSNKVTEKGKYVELRCDPISGHTALYWYRQSLGQGPEFLIYFQGTGAADDSGLPNDRFFAVRPEGSVSTLKIQRTERGDSAVYLCASSLSLGETQYFGPGTRLLVL.

The chain joins TRBV28 to TRBJ2-5; D is unresolved. The germline V gene has CDR1 MDHEN and CDR2 SYDVKM. The CDR3 is 13 amino acids. V lost 3 bases and J lost 2, with 7 bases in between. The CDR3 sequence is CASSFQIQETQYF. The CDR3 DNA sequence: TGTGCCAGCAGTTTCCAGATTCAAGAGACCCAGTACTTC.

This clone was seen just once. The chain joins TRBV28 to TRBJ2-2, with 7 bases identical to TRBD1. The CDR3 has 15 residues. V gave up 5 bases and J gave up 4 bases; unmatched junction bases: 7. The germline gives CDR1 MDHEN, CDR2 SYDVKM. CDR3 nucleotide sequence: TGTGCCAGCAGTGAGCCGGGACAGCGCACCGGGGAGCTGTTTTTT. It translates to CASSEPGQRTGELFF.

There are a few counts of this clone. The V call is TRBV7-8, the J call TRBJ1-2; no reliable D call. The CDR3 has 13 amino acids. Trimming removed 5 bases from V and 3 bases from J, with 10 bases in between. In germline, CDR1 is SGHVS, CDR2 FQNEAQ. In nucleotides, the CDR3 is TGTGCCAGCAGCCCAGAAAGACACTATGGCTACACCTTC. It yields the protein CASSPERHYGYTF.

The chain's CDR3 is CASSIRMNTEAFF. The CDR3 DNA reads TGTGCCAGTAGTATTAGAATGAACACTGAAGCTTTCTTT. The chain employs TRBV19 and TRBJ1-1; D unresolved. V gave up 3 bases and J gave up 0 bases, with 5 bases separating them. Looked up from germline, CDR1 is LNHDA and CDR2 is SQIVND (reference sequence). The CDR3 extends over 13 amino acids. The full variable domain, its missing parts supplied by reference TRBV19 and TRBJ1-1, is DGGITQSPKYLFRKEGQNVTLSCEQNLNHDAMYWYRQDPGQGLRLIYYSQIVNDFQKGDIAEGYSVSREKKESFPLTVTSAQKNPTAFYLCASSIRMNTEAFFGQGTRLTVV.

The chain joins TRBV6-1 to TRBJ2-5; D is possibly TRBD2 (6 bases). CDR1 is MNHNS, CDR2 SASEGT, per germline. This CDR3 is 14 amino acids long. V gave up 6 bases and J gave up 1 base, with 12 bases separating them. CDR3 residues: CASREGTAQETQYF. The CDR3 DNA follows: TGTGCCAGCAGGGAGGGCACAGCCCAAGAGACCCAGTACTTC.

The chain carries TRBV7-3 and TRBJ2-1; D is possibly TRBD2 (6 bases). The CDR3 is 15 residues long. Between the trimmed V and J ends, which lost 5 bases and 10 bases, there was a span of 21 bases. Germline V gene lookup returns CDR1 SGHTA and CDR2 FQGTGA. CDR3 bases: TGTGCCAGCAGCCACGCTGGACTATTTTCAGGCGAGCAGTTCTTC. Residues: CASSHAGLFSGEQFF. Looking up the rest from reference TRBV7-3 and TRBJ2-1 gives the full variable domain: GAGVSQTPSNKVTEKGKYVELRCDPISGHTALYWYRQSLGQGPEFLIYFQGTGAADDSGLPNDRFFAVRPEGSVSTLKIQRTERGDSAVYLCASSHAGLFSGEQFFGPGTRLTVL.

Here the CDR3 DNA reads TGTGCCAGCAGCTTAGACTACGGGTATGGCTACACCTTC. Residues: CASSLDYGYGYTF. The chain recombines TRBV7-2 with TRBJ1-2; no clear D gene. Trimming shortened V by 1 base and J by 5 bases, and 8 bases separated the two germline ends. CDR3 size: 13 residues. Germline V gene sequence: CDR1 SGHTA, CDR2 FQGNSA.

This chain uses TRBV14 with TRBJ1-4, with 9 bases fitting TRBD1. The CDR3 covers 16 residues. V was clipped by 0 bases and J by 14 bases; unmatched bases: 13. Germline loops: CDR1 SGHDN, CDR2 FVKESK. Here the CDR3 reads CASSQDLGQGRNGLFF. Written as DNA, the CDR3 is TGTGCCAGCAGCCAAGATCTGGGACAGGGACGGAACGGGCTGTTTTTT.

The V and J genes are TRBV6-1 and TRBJ1-1, with 7 nucleotides matching TRBD1. Germline CDR1 MNHNS, CDR2 SASEGT. The CDR3 runs to 14 residues. V shed 1 base, J shed 4 bases, and the junction held 3 bases outside the gene matches. The CDR3 DNA reads as TGTGCCAGCAGTGAAGACAGGGGCCGCACTGAAGCTTTCTTT. It codes for CASSEDRGRTEAFF.

The chain has TRBV7-2 and TRBJ1-1; D gene ambiguous. Germline V gene sequence: CDR1 SGHTA, CDR2 FQGNSA. V shed 6 bases and J shed 3 bases, with 11 bases lying between them. This CDR3 is 13 amino acids long. CDR3: CASSPRKDTEAFF. The DNA of the CDR3 is TGTGCCAGCAGTCCCAGGAAGGACACTGAAGCTTTCTTT.

The V call is TRBV15, the J call TRBJ1-2; D not resolved. V was trimmed by 0 bases and J by 8 bases, leaving 7 bases between them. Per the germline V gene, CDR1 is LNHNV and CDR2 is YYDKDF (reference sequence). This CDR3 has 12 residues. The CDR3 spells CATSRDIWGYTF. The DNA for the CDR3 is TGTGCCACCAGCAGAGATATATGGGGCTACACCTTC.

Only a few counts were recorded for this clone. The genes are TRBV29-1 and TRBJ1-2, with TRBD1 matching over 7 bases. The germline CDR1 and CDR2 sequences are SQVTM and ANQGSEA. CDR3 length: 15 residues. J lost 7 bases, V lost 3 bases, and 14 bases had no gene match. This CDR3 is CSVEQGGQGTGGYTF. CDR3 coding DNA: TGCAGCGTTGAGCAGGGGGGGCAGGGAACAGGTGGCTACACCTTC. The whole variable domain, remainder taken from reference TRBV29-1 and TRBJ1-2, is SAVISQKPSRDICQRGTSLTIQCQVDSQVTMMFWYRQQPGQSLTLIATANQGSEATYESGFVIDKFPISRPNLTFSTLTVSNMSPEDSSIYLCSVEQGGQGTGGYTFGSGTRLTVV.

The rearrangement links TRBV5-1 to TRBJ1-1; 9 nucleotides match TRBD1. Per germline, CDR1 SGHRS and CDR2 YFSETQ. The CDR3 consists of 14 residues. The ends lost 3 bases at V and 5 bases at J; junction bases unmatched: 5. CDR3 in amino acids: CASSWGQGKTEAFF. CDR3 nucleotides: TGCGCCAGCAGCTGGGGACAGGGAAAAACTGAAGCTTTCTTT.

CDR3 in amino acids: CASSEVGLAAEQYF. The CDR3 DNA follows: TGCGCCAGCAGTGAAGTAGGACTAGCGGCCGAGCAGTACTTC. This rearrangement joins TRBV5-1 to TRBJ2-7; 10 positions match TRBD2. The CDR3 is made up of 14 amino acids. Per germline, CDR1 SGHRS and CDR2 YFSETQ. The V gene end was trimmed by 5 bases and the J gene end by 6 bases; junction bases not matched to a gene: 8.

In this sample, this clone turned up a few times. CDR3 region: CASSYSPNQPQHF. CDR3 bases: TGTGCCAGCAGTTACTCGCCGAATCAGCCCCAGCATTTT. This rearrangement joins TRBV6-5 to TRBJ1-5; no clear D gene. The CDR3 runs to 13 residues. The V gene lost 0 bases and the J gene lost 4 bases, with 4 bases spanning the gap. CDR1 MNHEY and CDR2 SVGAGI come from the germline V gene.

The chain couples TRBV19 to TRBJ1-4; D may be TRBD1 (6 bases). Germline CDR1 LNHDA, CDR2 SQIVND (reference sequence). Trimming shortened V by 5 bases and J by 7 bases, and 14 bases separated the two germline ends. CDR3 length equals 14 residues. CDR3 sequence: CASSPGHQAEKLFF. CDR3 nucleotides: TGTGCCAGTAGTCCGGGACATCAGGCTGAAAAACTGTTTTTT. Full variable domain (remainder filled in from reference TRBV19 and TRBJ1-4): DGGITQSPKYLFRKEGQNVTLSCEQNLNHDAMYWYRQDPGQGLRLIYYSQIVNDFQKGDIAEGYSVSREKKESFPLTVTSAQKNPTAFYLCASSPGHQAEKLFFGSGTQLSVL.